The 4 T cell receptor beta chains reported below all come from one sample, sequenced in a study of T cells in Graves' hyperthyroidism and ophthalmopathy. RNA transcripts served as the template for amplifying TCR beta CDR3 regions. During a first-round RT-PCR of the TCR CDR3, the HTBI primer set was used. TCRdb ran MiXCR on the multiplex PCR reads and lists one entry per CDR3 protein. This table has approximately 640,000 distinct CDR3 sequences, 45% appearing once. Sequences were obtained from peripheral blood or thyroid tissue (not recorded which). The origin of the receptors is an adult man with Graves' disease, either hyperthyroidism or ophthalmopathy (not recorded which).

V usage is TRBV9 and J usage is TRBJ2-5, with 9 positions matching TRBD2. Looked up from germline, CDR1 is SGDLS and CDR2 is YYNGEE. CDR3 size: 16 residues. After removal of 2 bases from V and 2 bases from J, the junction contained 7 bases not matched to a gene. The CDR3, as DNA: TGTGCCAGCAGCGTTCAACCGGCGGGGGGGCAAGAGACCCAGTACTTC. It codes for CASSVQPAGGQETQYF.

This clonotype has a handful of counts. The junction and the germline gene differ at one end; a read error may be behind it. CDR3 sequence (DNA): TGTGCCAGCAGCCTTGTTTATGGACAGGCGTTGACTGAAGCTTTCTTT. Its translation is CASSLVYGQALTEAFF. This chain joins TRBV5-1 and TRBJ1-1, with TRBD1 identical over 7 bases. The CDR3 covers 16 residues. Germline-derived CDR1 and CDR2 are SGHRS and YFSETQ.

The V and J genes are TRBV11-2 and TRBJ1-6, with D tentatively TRBD1 (5 bases). The CDR3 runs to 18 residues. With 7 bases removed from V and 7 bases from J, the gap between germline ends came to 26 bases. Germline V gene data show CDR1 as SGHAT and CDR2 as FQNNGV. The CDR3 DNA sequence: TGTGCCAGCACCGCCGTACCCCGGGACTCCAGGGTCAATTCACCCCTCCACTTT. This gives the protein CASTAVPRDSRVNSPLHF. Full variable domain (rest looked up from reference TRBV11-2 and TRBJ1-6): EAGVAQSPRYKIIEKRQSVAFWCNPISGHATLYWYQQILGQGPKLLIQFQNNGVVDDSQLPKDRFSAERLKGVDSTLKIQPAKLEDSAVYLCASTAVPRDSRVNSPLHFGNGTRLTVT.

In this sample, this clonotype turned up many times. A read error may account for a junction end that differs from germline. The J gene is TRBJ1-6, the V gene TRBV5-1; D may be TRBD1 (5 bases). CDR3 length equals 15 residues. Germline V gives CDR1 SGHRS, CDR2 YFSETQ. The CDR3 bases are TGTGCCAGCAGCTTAGGGCAGGGTGGCAATTCACCCCTCCACTTT. Its translation is CASSLGQGGNSPLHF. The full variable domain, with the rest looked up from reference TRBV5-1 and TRBJ1-6, is KAGVTQTPRYLIKTRGQQVTLSCSPISGHRSVSWYQQTPGQGLQFLFEYFSETQRNKGNFPGRFSGRQFSNSRSEMNVSTLELGDSALYLCASSLGQGGNSPLHFGNGTRLTVT.